The 4 T cell receptor beta chains reported below all come from one sample, sequenced in a study of blood T cell repertoires in COVID-19. The table came from immunoSEQ multiplex PCR; TCRdb's copy has only in-frame clones and leaves some out. The data show approximately 440,000 clones, about 91% seen once. Material: peripheral blood. These receptors all come from a woman aged 45-60 years with COVID-19, enrolled during active disease.

This clone was counted at least ten times. The genes are TRBV7-8 and TRBJ2-4; TRBD2 matches 9 bases. J lost 8 bases, V lost 5 bases, and 7 bases had no gene match. Germline V gene data show CDR1 as SGHVS and CDR2 as FQNEAQ. The CDR3 is made up of 14 amino acids. The CDR3 DNA sequence: TGTGCCAGCAGCCCGGGGACTAGCAGGGACATTCAGTACTTC. Translated, it gives CASSPGTSRDIQYF.

V is TRBV24-1 and J is TRBJ1-2; D gene uncertain. With 0 bases removed from V and 2 bases from J, the gap between germline ends came to 12 bases. The CDR3 sequence is 16 residues long. CDR1 and CDR2 from the germline V gene are KGHDR and SFDVKD. CDR3 residues: CATSDLSRAGNYGYTF. In nucleotides, the CDR3 is TGTGCCACCAGTGATTTGTCAAGGGCGGGCAACTATGGCTACACCTTC.

The CDR3 region has the DNA TGTGCCAGCAGCCTACGGGGACTAGCGGGGGACACCGGGGAGCTGTTTTTT. It translates to CASSLRGLAGDTGELFF. V is TRBV3-1 (or the pseudogene TRBV3-2) and J is TRBJ2-2; TRBD2 agrees at 14 bases. The CDR3 extends over 17 amino acids. Trimming removed 4 bases from V and 3 bases from J; junction bases left unmatched: 4. Germline CDR1 is LGHDT and CDR2 is YNNKEL (reference sequence).

This sequence joins TRBV10-3 and TRBJ1-3; 9 nucleotides line up with TRBD1. Per germline, CDR1 ENHRY and CDR2 SYGVKD. The CDR3 totals 18 residues. Trimming at V came to 8 bases and at J to 0 bases, leaving 14 bases not matched to a gene. In nucleotides, the CDR3 is TGTGCCATCGGACCCCAGAGGACAGGGGACTACTCTGGAAACACCATATATTTT. It encodes CAIGPQRTGDYSGNTIYF.